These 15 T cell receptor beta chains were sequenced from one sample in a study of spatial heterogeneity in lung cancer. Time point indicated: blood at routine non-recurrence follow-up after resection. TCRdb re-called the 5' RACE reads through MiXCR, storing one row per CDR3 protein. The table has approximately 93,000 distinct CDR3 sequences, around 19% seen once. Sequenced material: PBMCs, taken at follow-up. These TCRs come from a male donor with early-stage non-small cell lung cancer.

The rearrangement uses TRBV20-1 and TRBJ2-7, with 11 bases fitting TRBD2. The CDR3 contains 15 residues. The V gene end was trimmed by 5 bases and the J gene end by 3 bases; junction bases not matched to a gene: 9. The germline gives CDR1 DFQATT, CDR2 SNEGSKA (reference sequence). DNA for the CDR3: TGCAGTGCTCCTAGACTAGCGGGAACAAGCTACGAGCAGTACTTC. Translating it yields CSAPRLAGTSYEQYF.

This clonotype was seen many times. The CDR3 protein is CASISDRGPGYF. The DNA of the CDR3 is TGTGCCAGCATCTCAGACAGGGGGCCGGGGTACTTC. This chain uses TRBV2 with TRBJ2-4; 10 bases map to TRBD1. CDR3 length: 12 amino acids. Per the germline V gene, CDR1 is SNHLY and CDR2 is FYNNEI. V trimming: 7 bases; J trimming: 15 bases; junction bases outside the gene matches: 9.

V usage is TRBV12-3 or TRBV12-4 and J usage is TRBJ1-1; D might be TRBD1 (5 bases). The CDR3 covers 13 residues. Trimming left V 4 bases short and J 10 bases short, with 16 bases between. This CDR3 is CASSSQGFSGAFF. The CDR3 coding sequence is TGTGCCAGCAGTTCTCAGGGATTCTCTGGAGCTTTCTTT.

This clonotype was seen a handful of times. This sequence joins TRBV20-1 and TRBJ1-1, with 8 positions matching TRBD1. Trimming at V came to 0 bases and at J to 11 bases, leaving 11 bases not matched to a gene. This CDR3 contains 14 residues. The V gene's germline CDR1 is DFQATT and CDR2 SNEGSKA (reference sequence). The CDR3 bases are TGCAGTGCTAGAGATGGACAGGGCGGGCTCGGGGCTTTCTTT. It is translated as CSARDGQGGLGAFF.

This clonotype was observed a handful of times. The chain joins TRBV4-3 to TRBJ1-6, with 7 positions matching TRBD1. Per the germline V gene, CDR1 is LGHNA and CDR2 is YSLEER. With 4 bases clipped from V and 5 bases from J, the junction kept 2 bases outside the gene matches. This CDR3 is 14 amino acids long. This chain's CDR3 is CASSRDRHNSPLHF. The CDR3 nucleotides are TGCGCCAGCAGCCGGGACAGACATAATTCACCCCTCCACTTT.

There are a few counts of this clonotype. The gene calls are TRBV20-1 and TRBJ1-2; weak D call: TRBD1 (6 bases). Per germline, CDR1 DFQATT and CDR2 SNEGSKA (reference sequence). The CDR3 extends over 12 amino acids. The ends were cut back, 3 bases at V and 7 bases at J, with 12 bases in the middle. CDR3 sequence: CSASHQGPGYTF. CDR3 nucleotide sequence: TGCAGTGCTAGCCACCAGGGGCCTGGCTACACCTTC.

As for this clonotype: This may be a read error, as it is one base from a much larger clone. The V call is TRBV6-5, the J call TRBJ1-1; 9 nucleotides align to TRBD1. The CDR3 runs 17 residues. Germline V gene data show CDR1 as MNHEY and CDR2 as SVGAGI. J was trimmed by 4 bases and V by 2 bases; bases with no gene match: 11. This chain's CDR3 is CASSYEPGTGTSTEAFF. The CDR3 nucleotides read TGTGCCAGCAGTTACGAACCTGGGACAGGGACCAGCACTGAAGCTTTCTTT.

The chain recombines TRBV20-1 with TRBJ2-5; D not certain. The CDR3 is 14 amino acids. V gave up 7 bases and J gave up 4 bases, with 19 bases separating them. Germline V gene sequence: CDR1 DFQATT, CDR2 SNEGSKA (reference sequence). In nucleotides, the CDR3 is TGCAGTGTCCCCGGACCTTCGGATGGAGAGACCCAGTACTTC. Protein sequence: CSVPGPSDGETQYF.

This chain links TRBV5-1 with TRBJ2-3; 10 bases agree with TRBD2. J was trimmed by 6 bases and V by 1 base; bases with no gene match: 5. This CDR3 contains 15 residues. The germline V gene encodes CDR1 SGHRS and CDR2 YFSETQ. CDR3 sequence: CASSLPSGGSDTQYF. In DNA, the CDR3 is TGCGCCAGCAGCTTGCCTAGCGGGGGCTCGGATACGCAGTATTTT. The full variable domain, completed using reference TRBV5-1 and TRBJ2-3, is KAGVTQTPRYLIKTRGQQVTLSCSPISGHRSVSWYQQTPGQGLQFLFEYFSETQRNKGNFPGRFSGRQFSNSRSEMNVSTLELGDSALYLCASSLPSGGSDTQYFGPGTRLTVL.

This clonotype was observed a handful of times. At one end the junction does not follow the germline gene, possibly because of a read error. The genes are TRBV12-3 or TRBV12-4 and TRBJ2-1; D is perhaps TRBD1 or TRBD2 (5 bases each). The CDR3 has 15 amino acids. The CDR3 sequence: CASSSVGESYNEQFF. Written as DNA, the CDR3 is TGTGCCAGTAGTTCCGTAGGGGAGTCCTACAATGAGCAGTTCTTC.

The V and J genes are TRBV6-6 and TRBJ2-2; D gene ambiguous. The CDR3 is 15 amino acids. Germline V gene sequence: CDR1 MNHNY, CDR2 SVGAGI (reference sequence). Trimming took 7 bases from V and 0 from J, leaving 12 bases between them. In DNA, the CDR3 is TGTGCCAGCACCCAATACCAGGCGAACACCGGGGAGCTGTTTTTT. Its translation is CASTQYQANTGELFF.

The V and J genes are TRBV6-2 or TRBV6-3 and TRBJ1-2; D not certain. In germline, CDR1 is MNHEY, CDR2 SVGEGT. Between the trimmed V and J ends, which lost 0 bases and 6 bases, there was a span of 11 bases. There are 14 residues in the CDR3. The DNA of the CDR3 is TGTGCCAGCAGTTACTCGACGGGGTCCCATGGCTACACCTTC. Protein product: CASSYSTGSHGYTF.

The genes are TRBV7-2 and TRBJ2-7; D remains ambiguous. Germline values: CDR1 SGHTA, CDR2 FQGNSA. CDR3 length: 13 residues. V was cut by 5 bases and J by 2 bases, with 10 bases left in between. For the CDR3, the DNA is TGTGCCAGCAGCCCGACGTCTACCTACGAGCAGTACTTC. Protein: CASSPTSTYEQYF.

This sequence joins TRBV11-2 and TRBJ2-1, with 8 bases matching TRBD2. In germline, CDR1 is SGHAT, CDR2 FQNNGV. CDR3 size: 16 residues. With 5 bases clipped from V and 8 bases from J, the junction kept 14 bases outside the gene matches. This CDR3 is CASSPHRGGPNYEQFF. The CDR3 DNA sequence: TGTGCCAGCAGCCCCCACCGCGGGGGGCCCAACTATGAGCAGTTCTTC.

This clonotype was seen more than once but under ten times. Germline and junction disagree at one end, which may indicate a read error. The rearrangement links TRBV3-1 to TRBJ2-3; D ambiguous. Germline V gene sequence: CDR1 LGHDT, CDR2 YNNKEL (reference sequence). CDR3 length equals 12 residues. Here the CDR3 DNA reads TGTGCCAGCAGCCCAAACACACATACGCAGTATTTT. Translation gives CASSPNTHTQYF.